This T cell receptor beta chain was sequenced for a study of T-cell memory formation after mild COVID-19. General study points: Pre-infection memory showed some responding clones, and this suggested that cross-reactive memory joined. Contracting CD4+ clones sat mainly in CM and EM; CD8+ in EMRA.

This clonotype was counted many times. The antigen is unknown. TCRdb independently ran MiXCR on the 5' RACE reads; one entry per CDR3 protein. The repertoire includes 350,000 or so distinct CDR3 sequences, 10% to 15% of them detected once, and around 21% sits in the top ten. The germline V and J ends were trimmed by 1 base and 0 bases, with 10 bases remaining between them. Germline lookup yields CDR1 LGHNA and CDR2 YSLEER. The CDR3 runs to 16 residues. This receptor was identified in a man in his late teens or twenties who had mild COVID-19 (a few samples of this study predate the infection). Cell type and time point are not known. The rearrangement uses TRBV4-3 and TRBJ2-4; D gene ambiguous. The sample taken for sequencing was PBMCs or a T cell subset sorted from them (not recorded which). In DNA, the CDR3 is TGCGCCAGCAGCCAAGCAGTTTTTGAAGCCAAAAACATTCAGTACTTC. Amino acids: CASSQAVFEAKNIQYF.